The rows below give T cell receptor beta chains drawn from one sample of a study of blood T cell repertoires in COVID-19. Here immunoSEQ multiplex PCR was the method, and the copy in TCRdb shows in-frame clones only, minus some. The sample has around 140,000 clones; about nine tenths are singletons. Sequences were obtained from peripheral blood. Receptors originate from a human donor with COVID-19, enrolled during active disease. The donor label of this sample is uncertain. CDR3s include the opening cysteine and the closing phenylalanine or tryptophan. A D gene is named only where the DNA matches it firmly. Rows give clone size only sometimes, using once, few, many, or a class for an expanded clone.

V gene	J gene	D gene	clone size	CDR3 protein	CDR3 DNA
TRBV18	TRBJ1-5	TRBD1	NA	CASSPQGQGSQPQHF	TGTGCCAGCTCACCACAGGGACAGGGGAGTCAGCCCCAGCATTTT
TRBV7-9	TRBJ2-7	TRBD2	once	CASSLGGSGRYEQYF	TGTGCCAGCAGCTTAGGCGGTAGCGGGAGGTACGAGCAGTACTTC
TRBV6-4	TRBJ2-3	NA	NA	CASSEAPDGSTDTQYF	TGTGCCAGCAGTGAAGCGCCAGACGGGAGCACAGATACGCAGTATTTT
TRBV15	TRBJ2-5	TRBD1	NA	CAAGTGIQETQYF	TGTGCCGCCGGGACAGGAATCCAAGAGACCCAGTACTTC
TRBV10-3	TRBJ2-3	TRBD1	NA	CAISESRTGGAADTQYF	TGTGCCATCAGTGAGTCAAGGACAGGGGGCGCCGCAGATACGCAGTATTTT
TRBV5-1	TRBJ2-7	TRBD1	once	CASSLGPSRQGAGEQYF	TGCGCCAGCAGCTTGGGCCCCTCCCGACAGGGCGCGGGTGAGCAGTACTTC
TRBV6-4	TRBJ1-3	NA	NA	CASSDFGRVGSGNTIYF	TGTGCCAGCAGTGATTTCGGGCGGGTGGGCTCTGGAAACACCATATATTTT
TRBV4-1	TRBJ1-2	NA	NA	CASSQIDGVNYGYTF	TGCGCCAGCAGCCAAATAGACGGGGTTAACTATGGCTACACCTTC
TRBV30	TRBJ1-5	TRBD1	NA	CAWGQDGIQPQHF	TGTGCCTGGGGACAGGACGGGATCCAGCCCCAGCATTTT
TRBV4-1	TRBJ2-5	NA	NA	CASSHPPGRSEETQYF	TGCGCCAGCAGCCATCCCCCAGGCAGATCAGAAGAGACCCAGTACTTC
TRBV7-9	TRBJ2-3	NA	NA	CASSLLDTQYF	TGTGCCAGCAGCTTACTAGATACGCAGTATTTT
TRBV29-1	TRBJ2-1	NA	NA	CSVPQGSSSYNEQFF	TGCAGCGTTCCCCAGGGGTCGAGCTCCTACAATGAGCAGTTCTTC
TRBV3-1/TRBV3-2	TRBJ2-3	NA	NA	CASSPQGKADTQYF	TGTGCCAGCAGCCCACAGGGCAAGGCAGATACGCAGTATTTT
TRBV24-1	TRBJ2-3	NA	few	CATSDSAESTDTQYF	TGTGCCACCAGTGATTCGGCGGAAAGCACAGATACGCAGTATTTT
TRBV20-1	TRBJ2-5	NA	NA	CSASRQGGFETQYF	TGCAGTGCTAGTAGACAGGGAGGATTTGAGACCCAGTACTTC
TRBV6-5	TRBJ1-4	TRBD1	NA	CASSRQGATNEKLFF	TGTGCCAGCAGCCGACAGGGGGCAACTAATGAAAAACTGTTTTTT
TRBV3-1/TRBV3-2	TRBJ2-5	NA	NA	CASSNLEGETQYF	TGTGCCAGCAGCAATTTGGAGGGAGAGACCCAGTACTTC
TRBV10-3	TRBJ1-1	NA	NA	CASSDFMNTEAFF	TGTGCCAGTTCAGATTTCATGAACACTGAAGCTTTCTTT
TRBV5-4	TRBJ2-5	NA	NA	CASSSPVLETQYF	TGTGCCAGCAGCTCACCTGTACTCGAGACCCAGTACTTC
TRBV28	TRBJ2-7	TRBD1	NA	CASSFAGQGHF	TGTGCCAGCAGTTTCGCGGGACAGGGTCACTTC
TRBV2	TRBJ1-4	TRBD1	NA	CASSGTASGEKLFF	TGTGCCAGCAGCGGGACAGCTTCTGGTGAAAAACTGTTTTTT
TRBV5-1	TRBJ2-6	NA	NA	CASSSRSSGANVLTF	TGCGCCAGCAGCTCCCGTTCGTCTGGGGCCAACGTCCTGACTTTC